This TCR beta chain is drawn from a study of T cell changes during pregnancy in multiple sclerosis (dated by TCRdb to about 2019). With regard to the full study: The study looked at changes in the T cell repertoire across pregnancy in women with multiple sclerosis.

Library method: the immunoSEQ multiplex PCR assay. TCRdb provides this immuneACCESS table in a form limited to in-frame rearrangements. Some clones are lacking; in checked studies, under half of them reflect an unresolved V gene, and why the rest are absent is not known. The sample records roughly 72,000 clones, nearly 95% of which are singletons. The ten largest clones represent approximately 0.15% of the sample. A note on this clone: No antigen is known for it. Base-call qualities are not available, and no considerably larger clone is one nucleotide away.

Via the germline V gene (reference sequence), CDR1 is LNHDA and CDR2 SQIVND. V and J are trimmed by 6 bases and 3 bases, and the gene matches miss 4 bases of the junction. The cysteine opens and the phenylalanine closes a CDR3 of 14 amino acids. CDR3 DNA is the only sequence kept; it has 42 bases, read in frame from the first base. This sample comprised CD4+ T cells from peripheral blood mononuclear cells, obtained after pregnancy. Here the chain combines TRBV19 and TRBJ1-5; 8 junctional bases match TRBD1. The TCR sequence derives from a female donor with multiple sclerosis, enrolled in a pregnancy study. The nucleotide sequence is given as TGTGCCAGTAGGGGGACAGGAATCAATCAGCCCCAGCATTTT. It translates as CASRGTGINQPQHF.